This TCR beta chain came from a study of T cell changes during pregnancy in multiple sclerosis. There are 12 residues in the CDR3. V lost 3 bases, J lost 7 bases, and 10 bases lay in between. Germline CDR1 SGHNT, CDR2 YYREEE (reference sequence). TCRdb's copy holds only in-frame clones and misses some; the assay was immunoSEQ multiplex PCR. The table shows about 100,000 clones, with 80% to 95% occurring only once. This rearrangement joins TRBV5-4 to TRBJ2-5, with D maybe TRBD2 (5 bases). This material consisted of peripheral blood, taken in the second trimester of pregnancy. The sequence came from a female donor with multiple sclerosis, enrolled in a pregnancy study. The CDR3 sequence is CASSSPGGTQYF. The CDR3 bases are TGTGCCAGCAGCTCCCCAGGAGGGACCCAGTACTTC.